This TCR beta chain was identified in a study of identifying expanded T cells in peripheral blood. Generated by immunoSEQ multiplex PCR, the TCRdb table keeps only in-frame clones and is missing some. The table has approximately 140,000 clones, roughly 90% seen once. The CDR3 totals 13 residues. Germline values: CDR1 MGHDK, CDR2 SYGVNS. The V gene lost 3 bases and the J gene lost 1 base, with 7 bases spanning the gap. The sequencing input was blood. The origin of this receptor is a person aged 18 to 75 in good health. The chain carries TRBV25-1 and TRBJ2-7; D unclear. CDR3 amino acids: CASSEEKSYEQYF. The CDR3 bases are TGTGCCAGCAGTGAGGAGAAGTCCTACGAGCAGTACTTC.